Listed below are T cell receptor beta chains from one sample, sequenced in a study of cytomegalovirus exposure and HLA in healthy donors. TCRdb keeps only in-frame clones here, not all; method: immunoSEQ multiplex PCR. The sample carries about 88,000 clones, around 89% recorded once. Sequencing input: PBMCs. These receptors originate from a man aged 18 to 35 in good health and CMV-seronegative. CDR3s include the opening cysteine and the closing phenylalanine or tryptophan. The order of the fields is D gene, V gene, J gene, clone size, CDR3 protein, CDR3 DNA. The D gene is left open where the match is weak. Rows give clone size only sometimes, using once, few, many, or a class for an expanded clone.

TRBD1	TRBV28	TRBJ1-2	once	CASSSHVLQGEEIYTF	TGTGCCAGCAGTTCACACGTCTTACAGGGGGAAGAGATCTACACCTTC
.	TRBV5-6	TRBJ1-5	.	CASSQGYQSNQPQHF	TGTGCCAGCAGTCAGGGTTATCAGAGCAATCAGCCCCAGCATTTT
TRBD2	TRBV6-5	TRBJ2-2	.	CASSSSSGRYGELFF	TGTGCCAGCAGTTCCTCTAGCGGGAGGTATGGGGAGCTGTTTTTT
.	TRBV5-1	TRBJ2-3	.	CASSLGGTDTQYF	TGCGCCAGCAGCTTGGGCGGGACAGATACGCAGTATTTT
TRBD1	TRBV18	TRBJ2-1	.	CASSRQGAPNEQFF	TGTGCCAGCTCGCGACAGGGGGCTCCCAATGAGCAGTTCTTC
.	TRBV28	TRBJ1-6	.	CATAGRYLRSDNSPLHF	TGTGCCACCGCCGGGAGATACTTACGGAGCGATAATTCACCCCTCCACTTT
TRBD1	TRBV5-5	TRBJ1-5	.	CASSLWTGGFGQPQHF	TGTGCCAGCAGCCTCTGGACAGGGGGCTTCGGTCAGCCCCAGCATTTT
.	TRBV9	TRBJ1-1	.	CASSVGRGNTEAFF	TGTGCCAGCAGCGTAGGAAGGGGGAACACTGAAGCTTTCTTT
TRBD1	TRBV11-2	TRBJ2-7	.	CASSQGDRAAYEQYF	TGTGCCAGCAGCCAAGGCGACAGGGCGGCCTACGAGCAGTACTTC
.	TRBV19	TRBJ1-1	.	CASSISSFGPRNTEAFF	TGTGCCAGTAGTATCTCCAGTTTTGGTCCAAGGAACACTGAAGCTTTCTTT